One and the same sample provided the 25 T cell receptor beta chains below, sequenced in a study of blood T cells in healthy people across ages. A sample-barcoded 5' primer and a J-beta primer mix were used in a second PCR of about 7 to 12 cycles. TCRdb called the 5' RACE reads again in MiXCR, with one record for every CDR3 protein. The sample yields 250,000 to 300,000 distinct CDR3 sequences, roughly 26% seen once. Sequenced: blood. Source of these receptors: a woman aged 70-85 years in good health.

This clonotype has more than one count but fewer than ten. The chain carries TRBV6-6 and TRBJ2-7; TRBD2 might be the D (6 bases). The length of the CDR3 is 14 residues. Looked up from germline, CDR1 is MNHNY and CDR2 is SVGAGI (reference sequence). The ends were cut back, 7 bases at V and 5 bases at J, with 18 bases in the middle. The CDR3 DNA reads TGTGCCAGCACCCAGATCGGGAGTGTGGACGAGCAGTACTTC. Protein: CASTQIGSVDEQYF.

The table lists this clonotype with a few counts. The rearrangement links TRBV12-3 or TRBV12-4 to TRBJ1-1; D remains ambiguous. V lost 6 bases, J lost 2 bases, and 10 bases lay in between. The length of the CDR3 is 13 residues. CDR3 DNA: TGTGCCAGCAGCATACAAGTAAACACTGAAGCTTTCTTT. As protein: CASSIQVNTEAFF.

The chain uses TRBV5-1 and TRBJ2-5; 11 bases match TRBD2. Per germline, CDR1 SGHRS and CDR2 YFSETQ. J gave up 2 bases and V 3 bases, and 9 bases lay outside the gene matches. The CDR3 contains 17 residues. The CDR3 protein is CASSSGLAGGRQETQYF. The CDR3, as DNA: TGCGCCAGCAGCTCCGGTTTAGCGGGAGGGCGTCAAGAGACCCAGTACTTC.

For the CDR3, the DNA is TGTGCCAGCAGTCCAGATCCTCCTAACACTGAAGCTTTCTTT. Translated, it gives CASSPDPPNTEAFF. The gene calls are TRBV28 and TRBJ1-1; D unclear. V dropped 5 bases and J dropped 2 bases, with 12 bases sitting between them. This CDR3 contains 14 residues. Germline CDR1 is MDHEN and CDR2 is SYDVKM.

The CDR3 loop is CATLRGTSTDTQYF. The CDR3 nucleotides read TGTGCCACCCTACGGGGAACTAGCACAGATACGCAGTATTTT. The chain combines TRBV28 with TRBJ2-3, with D perhaps matching TRBD2 (5 bases). This CDR3 spans 14 amino acids. The germline gives CDR1 MDHEN, CDR2 SYDVKM. The V gene lost 10 bases and the J gene lost 0 bases, with 14 bases spanning the gap.

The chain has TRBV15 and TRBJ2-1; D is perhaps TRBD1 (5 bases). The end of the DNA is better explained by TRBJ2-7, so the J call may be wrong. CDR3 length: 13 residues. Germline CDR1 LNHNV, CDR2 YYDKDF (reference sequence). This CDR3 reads CATKTGSNYEQYF. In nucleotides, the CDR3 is TGTGCCACGAAAACAGGATCGAACTACGAGCAGTACTTC.

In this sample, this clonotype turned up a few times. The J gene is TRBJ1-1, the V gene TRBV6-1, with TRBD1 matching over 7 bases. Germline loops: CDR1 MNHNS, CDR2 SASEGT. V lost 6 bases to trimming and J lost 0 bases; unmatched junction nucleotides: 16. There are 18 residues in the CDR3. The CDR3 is CASSLDREGSGVNTEAFF. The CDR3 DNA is TGTGCCAGCAGCCTCGACAGGGAGGGCAGTGGAGTGAACACTGAAGCTTTCTTT.

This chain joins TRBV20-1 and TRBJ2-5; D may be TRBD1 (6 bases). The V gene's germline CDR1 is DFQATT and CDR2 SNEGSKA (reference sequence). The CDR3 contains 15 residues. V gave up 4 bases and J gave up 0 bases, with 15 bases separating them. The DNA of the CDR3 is TGCAGTGCTATCGTTGGGACACAGTACCAAGAGACCCAGTACTTC. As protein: CSAIVGTQYQETQYF.

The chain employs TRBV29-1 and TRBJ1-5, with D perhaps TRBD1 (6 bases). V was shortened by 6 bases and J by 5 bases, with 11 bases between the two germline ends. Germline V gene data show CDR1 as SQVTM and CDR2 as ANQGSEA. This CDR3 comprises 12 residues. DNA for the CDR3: TGCAGCGTCCAAAGGGGGGATCAGCCCCAGCATTTT. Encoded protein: CSVQRGDQPQHF.

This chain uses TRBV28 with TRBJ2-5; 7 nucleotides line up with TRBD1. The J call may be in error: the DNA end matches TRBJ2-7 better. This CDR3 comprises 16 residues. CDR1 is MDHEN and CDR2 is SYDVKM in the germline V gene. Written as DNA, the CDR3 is TGTGCCAGCAGTTTAGAACTGCCGGGACAGAGATACGAGCAGTACTTC. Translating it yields CASSLELPGQRYEQYF.

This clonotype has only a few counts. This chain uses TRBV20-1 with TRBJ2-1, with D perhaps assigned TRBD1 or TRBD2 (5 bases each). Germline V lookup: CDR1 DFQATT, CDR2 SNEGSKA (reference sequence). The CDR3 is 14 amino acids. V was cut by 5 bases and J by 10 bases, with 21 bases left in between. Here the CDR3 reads CSAQGDLPPGEQFF. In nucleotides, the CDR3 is TGCAGTGCTCAAGGGGACCTTCCCCCGGGGGAGCAGTTCTTC.

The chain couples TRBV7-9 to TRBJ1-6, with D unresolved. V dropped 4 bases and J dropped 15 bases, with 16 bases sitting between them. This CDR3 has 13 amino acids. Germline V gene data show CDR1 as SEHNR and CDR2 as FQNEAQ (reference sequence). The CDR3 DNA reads TGTGCCAGCAGCTCCGGTAGGATGCGTGGCCTCCACTTT. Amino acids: CASSSGRMRGLHF.

The CDR3 is CASSQDSGPYEQYF. The CDR3 coding sequence is TGCGCCAGCAGCCAAGATTCCGGGCCCTACGAGCAGTACTTC. The genes are TRBV4-1 and TRBJ2-7; D is unclear. The V and J ends lost 0 bases and 2 bases respectively, with 8 bases between them. The CDR3 sequence is 14 residues long. Germline CDR1 MGHRA, CDR2 YSYEKL.

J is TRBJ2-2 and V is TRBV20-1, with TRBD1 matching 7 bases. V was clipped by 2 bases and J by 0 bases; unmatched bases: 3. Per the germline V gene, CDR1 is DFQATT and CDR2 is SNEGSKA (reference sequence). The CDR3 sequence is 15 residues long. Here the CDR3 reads CSARSGTANTGELFF. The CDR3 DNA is TGCAGTGCTAGATCCGGGACAGCGAACACCGGGGAGCTGTTTTTT.

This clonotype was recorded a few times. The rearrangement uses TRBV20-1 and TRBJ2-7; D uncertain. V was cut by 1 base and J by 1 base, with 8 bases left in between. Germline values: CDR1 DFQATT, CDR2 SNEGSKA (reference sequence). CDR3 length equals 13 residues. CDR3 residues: CSARGSSSYEQYF. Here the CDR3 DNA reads TGCAGTGCTAGAGGGTCCAGTTCCTACGAGCAGTACTTC.

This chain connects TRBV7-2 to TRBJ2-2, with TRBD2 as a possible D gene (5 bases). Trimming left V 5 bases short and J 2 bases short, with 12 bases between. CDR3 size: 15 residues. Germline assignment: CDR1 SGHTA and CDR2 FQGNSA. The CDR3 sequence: CASSRRTGNTGELFF. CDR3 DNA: TGTGCCAGCAGCCGGAGGACGGGAAACACCGGGGAGCTGTTTTTT.

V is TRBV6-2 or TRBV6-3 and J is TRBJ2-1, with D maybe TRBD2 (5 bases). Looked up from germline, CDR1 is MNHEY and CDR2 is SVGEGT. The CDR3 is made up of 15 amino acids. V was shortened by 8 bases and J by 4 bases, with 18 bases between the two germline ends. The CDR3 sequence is CASFPSGARYNEQFF. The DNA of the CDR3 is TGTGCCAGCTTTCCCAGCGGAGCACGTTACAATGAGCAGTTCTTC.

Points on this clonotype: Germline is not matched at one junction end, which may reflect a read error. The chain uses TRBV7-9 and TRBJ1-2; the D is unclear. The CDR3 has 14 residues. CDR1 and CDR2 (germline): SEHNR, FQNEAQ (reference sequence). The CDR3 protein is CASSPLATYYDYTF. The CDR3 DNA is TGTGCCAGCAGCCCCCTGGCCACATACTATGACTACACCTTC.

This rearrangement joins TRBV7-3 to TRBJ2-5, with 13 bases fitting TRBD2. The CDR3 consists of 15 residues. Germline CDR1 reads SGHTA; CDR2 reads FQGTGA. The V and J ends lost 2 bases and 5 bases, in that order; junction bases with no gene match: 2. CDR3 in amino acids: CASSLGGLAGETQYF. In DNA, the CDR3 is TGTGCCAGCAGCTTAGGGGGACTAGCGGGGGAGACCCAGTACTTC.

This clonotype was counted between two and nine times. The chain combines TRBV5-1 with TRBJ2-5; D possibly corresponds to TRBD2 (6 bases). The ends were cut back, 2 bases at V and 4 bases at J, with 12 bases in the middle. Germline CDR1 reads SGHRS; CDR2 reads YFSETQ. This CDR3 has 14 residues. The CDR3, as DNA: TGCGCCAGCAGCTTAGGCTCGCGGGGAGAGACCCAGTACTTC. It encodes CASSLGSRGETQYF.

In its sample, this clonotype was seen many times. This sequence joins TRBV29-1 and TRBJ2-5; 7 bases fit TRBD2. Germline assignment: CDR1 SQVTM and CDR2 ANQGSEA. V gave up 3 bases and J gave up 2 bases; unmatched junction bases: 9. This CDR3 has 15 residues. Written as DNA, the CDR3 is TGCAGCGTTGAGTTTTCCGGGAGGTATCAAGAGACCCAGTACTTC. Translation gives CSVEFSGRYQETQYF.

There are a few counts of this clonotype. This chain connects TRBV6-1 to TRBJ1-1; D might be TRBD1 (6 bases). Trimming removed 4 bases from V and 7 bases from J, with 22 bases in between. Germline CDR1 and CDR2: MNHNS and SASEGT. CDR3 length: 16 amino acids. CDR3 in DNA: TGTGCCAGCAGTGCACAGGGAGGTAAGGGGGGAGGTGAAGCTTTCTTT. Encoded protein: CASSAQGGKGGGEAFF.

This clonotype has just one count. CDR3 sequence: CASSQDKRENTEAFF. CDR3 DNA sequence: TGTGCCAGCAGCCAAGATAAAAGGGAGAACACTGAAGCTTTCTTT. The chain uses TRBV3-1 and TRBJ1-1, with D unresolved. Trimming stripped 0 bases from V and 1 base from J, with 9 bases between. Germline CDR1 and CDR2: LGHDT and YNNKEL (reference sequence). This CDR3 region has 15 residues.

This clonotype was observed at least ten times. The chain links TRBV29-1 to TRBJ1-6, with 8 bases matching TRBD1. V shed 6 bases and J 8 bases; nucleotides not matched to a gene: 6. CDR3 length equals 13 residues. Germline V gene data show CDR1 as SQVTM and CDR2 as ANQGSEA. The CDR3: CSVSGGSDSPLHF. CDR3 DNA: TGCAGCGTATCAGGGGGCAGTGATTCACCCCTCCACTTT.

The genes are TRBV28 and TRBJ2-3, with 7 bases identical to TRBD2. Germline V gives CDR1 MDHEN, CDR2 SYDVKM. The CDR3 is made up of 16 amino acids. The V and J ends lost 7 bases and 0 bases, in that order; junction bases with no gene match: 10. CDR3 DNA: TGTGCCAGCAATCTCGCAGCGGGGCTAAGCACAGATACGCAGTATTTT. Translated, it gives CASNLAAGLSTDTQYF.